In this sample, the clone carrying this T cell receptor beta chain turned up a few times. The germline V gene has CDR1 SEHNR and CDR2 FQNEAQ (reference sequence). V shed 4 bases and J 0 bases; nucleotides not matched to a gene: 3. The CDR3 spans 15 residues. This specimen comes from a study of blood T cell repertoires in COVID-19. Some clones are missing from TCRdb's copy, which holds only in-frame ones; the method was immunoSEQ multiplex PCR. This sample has 29,000 or so clones, with 92% found just once. The TCR sequence derives from a man between 45 and 60 years old with active COVID-19. Material: peripheral blood. The genes are TRBV7-9 and TRBJ1-5, with TRBD1 matching 7 bases. CDR3 sequence: CASSSDRDSNQPQHF. The CDR3 bases are TGTGCCAGCAGCTCAGACAGGGATAGCAATCAGCCCCAGCATTTT.